This TCR beta chain stems from a study of T cell responses to AZD1222 COVID-19 vaccine. As for the study in general: Pooled in the analysis were second doses at about 4 or about 12 weeks. Study results and caveats: Only six or seven AZD1222 recipients tested seropositive at baseline. Clonal diversity was possibly underestimated; the donors were predominantly white British and more often female.

Profiling relied on immunoSEQ multiplex PCR, and the TCRdb table lists in-frame clones only, not all of them. The data show roughly 66,000 clones, 82% seen once. Details on this clone: Its antigen is unknown.

With 4 bases clipped from V and 5 bases from J, the junction kept 10 bases outside the gene matches. The CDR3 consists of 16 residues. Germline V CDR1 and CDR2: SGHTA, FQGNSA. The sequence came from an adult in good health. Sequencing was performed on peripheral blood, taken on day 0 of AZD1222 vaccination. This chain joins TRBV7-2 and TRBJ2-5, with 10 positions matching TRBD2. The CDR3 protein is CASSSGLAVPGETQYF. The CDR3 bases are TGTGCCAGCAGCTCCGGACTAGCGGTTCCGGGGGAGACCCAGTACTTC.